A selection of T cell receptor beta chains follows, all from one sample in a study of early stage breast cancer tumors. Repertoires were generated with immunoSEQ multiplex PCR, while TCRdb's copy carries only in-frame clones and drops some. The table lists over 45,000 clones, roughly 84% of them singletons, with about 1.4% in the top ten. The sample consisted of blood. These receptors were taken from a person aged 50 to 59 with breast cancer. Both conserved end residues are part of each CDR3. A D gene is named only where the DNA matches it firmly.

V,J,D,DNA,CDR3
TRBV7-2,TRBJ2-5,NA,TGTGCCAGCAGCTTAGCGGGAGACCGGGAGACCCAGTACTTC,CASSLAGDRETQYF
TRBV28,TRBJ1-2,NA,TGTGCCAGCAGCGGACAAGTTCTTAACTATGGCTACACCTTC,CASSGQVLNYGYTF
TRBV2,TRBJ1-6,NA,TGTGCCAGCACTCGGGAGAGCTCCTATAATTCACCCCTCCACTTT,CASTRESSYNSPLHF
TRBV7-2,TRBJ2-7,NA,TGTGCCAGCGCTACCGGCTGGACAGTGAACTACGAGCAGTACTTC,CASATGWTVNYEQYF
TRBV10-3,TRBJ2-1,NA,TGTGCCATTCGATCCGGGACCGAGAGTGAGCAGTTCTTC,CAIRSGTESEQFF
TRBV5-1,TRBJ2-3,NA,TGCGCCAGCAGCTTGGGGCAGGGCTTTGCAGATACGCAGTATTTT,CASSLGQGFADTQYF
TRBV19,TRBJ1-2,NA,TGTGCCAGTAGTATTACGGCGCTGTTTAACTATGGCTACACCTTC,CASSITALFNYGYTF
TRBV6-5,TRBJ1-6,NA,TGTGCCAGCAGTTGGGGACCGACAAATTCACCCCTCCACTTT,CASSWGPTNSPLHF
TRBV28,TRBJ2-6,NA,TGTGCCAGCAGTTCAAGGGCAGGACGGATCTCTGGGGCCAACGTCCTGACTTTC,CASSSRAGRISGANVLTF
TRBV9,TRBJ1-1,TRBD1,TGTGCCAGCAGCAAGGGACTCAGGGGGTCTGAAGCTTTCTTT,CASSKGLRGSEAFF